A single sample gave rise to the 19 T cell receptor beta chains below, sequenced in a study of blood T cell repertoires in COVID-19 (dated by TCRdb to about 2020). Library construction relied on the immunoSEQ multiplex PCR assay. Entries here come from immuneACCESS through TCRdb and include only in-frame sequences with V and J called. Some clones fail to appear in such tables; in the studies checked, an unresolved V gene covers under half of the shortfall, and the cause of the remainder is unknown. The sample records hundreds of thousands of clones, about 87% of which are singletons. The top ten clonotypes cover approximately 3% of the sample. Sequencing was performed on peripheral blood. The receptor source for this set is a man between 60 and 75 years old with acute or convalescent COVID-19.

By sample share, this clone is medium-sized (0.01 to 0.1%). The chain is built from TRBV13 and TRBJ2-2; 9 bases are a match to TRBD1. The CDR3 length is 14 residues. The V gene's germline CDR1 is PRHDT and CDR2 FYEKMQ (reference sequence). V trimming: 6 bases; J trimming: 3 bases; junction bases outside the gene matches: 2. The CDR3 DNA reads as TGTGCCAGCAGGGACAGGGGTGACACCGGGGAGCTGTTTTTT. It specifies CASRDRGDTGELFF.

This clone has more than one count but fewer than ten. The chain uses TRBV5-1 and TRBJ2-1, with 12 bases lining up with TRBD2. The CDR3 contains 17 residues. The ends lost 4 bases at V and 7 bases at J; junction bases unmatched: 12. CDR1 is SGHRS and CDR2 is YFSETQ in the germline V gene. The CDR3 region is CASSLGWTSGVPNEQFF. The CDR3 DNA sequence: TGCGCCAGCAGCCTAGGCTGGACTAGCGGGGTCCCAAATGAGCAGTTCTTC. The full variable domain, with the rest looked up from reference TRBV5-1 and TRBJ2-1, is KAGVTQTPRYLIKTRGQQVTLSCSPISGHRSVSWYQQTPGQGLQFLFEYFSETQRNKGNFPGRFSGRQFSNSRSEMNVSTLELGDSALYLCASSLGWTSGVPNEQFFGPGTRLTVL.

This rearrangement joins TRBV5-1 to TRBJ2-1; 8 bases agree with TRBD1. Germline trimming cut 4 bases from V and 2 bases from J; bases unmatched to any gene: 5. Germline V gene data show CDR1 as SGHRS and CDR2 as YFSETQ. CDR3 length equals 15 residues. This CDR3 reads CASSQTGVAYNEQFF. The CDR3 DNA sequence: TGCGCCAGCAGCCAGACAGGGGTTGCCTACAATGAGCAGTTCTTC. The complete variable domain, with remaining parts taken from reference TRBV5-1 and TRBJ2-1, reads KAGVTQTPRYLIKTRGQQVTLSCSPISGHRSVSWYQQTPGQGLQFLFEYFSETQRNKGNFPGRFSGRQFSNSRSEMNVSTLELGDSALYLCASSQTGVAYNEQFFGPGTRLTVL.

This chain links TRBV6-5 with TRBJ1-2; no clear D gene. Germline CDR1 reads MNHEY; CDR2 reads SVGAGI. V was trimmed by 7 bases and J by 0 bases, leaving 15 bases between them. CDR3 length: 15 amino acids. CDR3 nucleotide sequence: TGTGCCAGCACCCGTGTGGAGCTCTCTAACTATGGCTACACCTTC. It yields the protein CASTRVELSNYGYTF.

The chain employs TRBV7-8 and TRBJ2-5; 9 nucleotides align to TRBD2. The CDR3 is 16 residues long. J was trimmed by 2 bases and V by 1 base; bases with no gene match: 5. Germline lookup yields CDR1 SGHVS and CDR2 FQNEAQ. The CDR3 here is CASSLGGLARQETQYF. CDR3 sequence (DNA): TGTGCCAGCAGCTTAGGGGGACTAGCTCGACAAGAGACCCAGTACTTC.

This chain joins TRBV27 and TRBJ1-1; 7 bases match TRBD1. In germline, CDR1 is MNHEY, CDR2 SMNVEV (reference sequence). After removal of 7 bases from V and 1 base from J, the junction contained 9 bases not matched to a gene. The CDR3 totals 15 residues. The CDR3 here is CASTSLGQANTEAFF. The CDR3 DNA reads TGTGCCAGCACCAGCCTTGGACAGGCGAACACTGAAGCTTTCTTT.

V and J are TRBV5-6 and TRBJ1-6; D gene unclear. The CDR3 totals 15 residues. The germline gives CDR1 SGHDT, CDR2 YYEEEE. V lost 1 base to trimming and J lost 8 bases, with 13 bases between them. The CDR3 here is CASSLRPKSDSPLHF. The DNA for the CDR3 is TGTGCCAGCAGCTTGAGGCCGAAGAGCGATTCACCCCTCCACTTT.

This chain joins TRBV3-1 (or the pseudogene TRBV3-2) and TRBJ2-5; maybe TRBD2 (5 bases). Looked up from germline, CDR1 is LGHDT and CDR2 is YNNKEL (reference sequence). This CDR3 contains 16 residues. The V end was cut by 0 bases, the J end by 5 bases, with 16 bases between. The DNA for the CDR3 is TGTGCCAGCAGCCAAGATCTACTAGGTTCAGCGGAGACCCAGTACTTC. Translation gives CASSQDLLGSAETQYF.

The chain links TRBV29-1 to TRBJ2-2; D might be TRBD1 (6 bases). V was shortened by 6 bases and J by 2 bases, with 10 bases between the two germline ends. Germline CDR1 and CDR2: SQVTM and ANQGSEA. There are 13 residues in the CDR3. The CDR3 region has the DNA TGCAGCGTGGGACAACGAAACACCGGGGAGCTGTTTTTT. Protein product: CSVGQRNTGELFF.

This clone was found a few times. The CDR3 sequence is CASSPGQGGEQYF. CDR3 DNA: TGTGCCAGCAGCCCGGGACAGGGGGGTGAGCAGTACTTC. The chain carries TRBV7-3 and TRBJ2-7, with 11 bases identical to TRBD1. The CDR3 contains 13 residues. V trimming: 5 bases; J trimming: 7 bases; junction bases outside the gene matches: 4. Per the germline V gene, CDR1 is SGHTA and CDR2 is FQGTGA.

The CDR3 DNA sequence: TGTGCCAGCAGCTCATCCCCCGGGGGTCAAGAGACCCAGTACTTC. Residues: CASSSSPGGQETQYF. The V and J genes are TRBV7-3 and TRBJ2-5; possibly TRBD2 for D (6 bases). Between the trimmed V and J ends, which lost 4 bases and 2 bases, there was a span of 14 bases. Germline values: CDR1 SGHTA, CDR2 FQGTGA. This CDR3 contains 15 residues.

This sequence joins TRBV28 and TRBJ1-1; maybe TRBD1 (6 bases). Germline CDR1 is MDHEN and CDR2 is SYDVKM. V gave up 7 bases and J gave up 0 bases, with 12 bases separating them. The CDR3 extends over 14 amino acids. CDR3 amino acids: CASTRGAMNTEAFF. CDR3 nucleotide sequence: TGTGCCAGCACCCGGGGGGCCATGAACACTGAAGCTTTCTTT. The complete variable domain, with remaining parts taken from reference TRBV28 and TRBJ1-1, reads DVKVTQSSRYLVKRTGEKVFLECVQDMDHENMFWYRQDPGLGLRLIYFSYDVKMKEKGDIPEGYSVSREKKERFSLILESASTNQTSMYLCASTRGAMNTEAFFGQGTRLTVV.

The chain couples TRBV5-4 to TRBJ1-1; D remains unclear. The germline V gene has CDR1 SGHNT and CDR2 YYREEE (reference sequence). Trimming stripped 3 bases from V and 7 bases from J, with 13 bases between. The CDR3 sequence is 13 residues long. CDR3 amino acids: CASSSGSRGEAFF. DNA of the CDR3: TGTGCCAGCAGCTCTGGGTCTCGGGGTGAAGCTTTCTTT.

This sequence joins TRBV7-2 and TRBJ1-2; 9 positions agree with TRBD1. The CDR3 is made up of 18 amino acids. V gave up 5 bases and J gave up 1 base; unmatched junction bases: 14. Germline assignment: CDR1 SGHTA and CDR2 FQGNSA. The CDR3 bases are TGTGCCAGCAGCCCACAGGGGGCCTCCCGCCTCCTTAACTATGGCTACACCTTC. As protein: CASSPQGASRLLNYGYTF.

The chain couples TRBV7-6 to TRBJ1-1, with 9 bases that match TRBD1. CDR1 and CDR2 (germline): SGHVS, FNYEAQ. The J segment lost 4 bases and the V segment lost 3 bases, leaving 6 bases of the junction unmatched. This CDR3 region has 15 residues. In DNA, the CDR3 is TGTGCCAGCAGCTTCGGGACAGGGTCGGCCACTGAAGCTTTCTTT. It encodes CASSFGTGSATEAFF.

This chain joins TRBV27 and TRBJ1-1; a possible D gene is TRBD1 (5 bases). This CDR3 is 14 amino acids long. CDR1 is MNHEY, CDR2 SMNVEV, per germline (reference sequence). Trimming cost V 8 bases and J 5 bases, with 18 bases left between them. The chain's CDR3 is CASLKAGGRTEAFF. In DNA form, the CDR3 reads TGTGCCAGCTTAAAGGCGGGGGGTCGAACTGAAGCTTTCTTT.

The CDR3 coding sequence is TGTGCCAGCAGTGAAACGGCAGGGCCCTCGTGGGGCTACACCTTC. It codes for CASSETAGPSWGYTF. V and J are TRBV6-1 and TRBJ1-2; possible D gene TRBD1, 5 bases. CDR3 length equals 15 residues. V lost 2 bases and J 8 bases, leaving 18 bases between the germline ends. Germline V gene data show CDR1 as MNHNS and CDR2 as SASEGT.

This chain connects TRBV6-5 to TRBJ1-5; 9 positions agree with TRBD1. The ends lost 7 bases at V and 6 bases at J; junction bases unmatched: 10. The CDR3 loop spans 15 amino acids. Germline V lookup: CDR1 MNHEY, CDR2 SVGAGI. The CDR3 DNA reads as TGTGCCAGCATTGCGACAGGGGGAGGGGGTCAGCCCCAGCATTTT. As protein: CASIATGGGGQPQHF.

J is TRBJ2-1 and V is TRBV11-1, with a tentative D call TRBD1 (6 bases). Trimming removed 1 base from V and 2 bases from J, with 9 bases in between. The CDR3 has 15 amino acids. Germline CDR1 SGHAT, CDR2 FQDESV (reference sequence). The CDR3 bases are TGTGCCAGCAGCTTAGGGGACACGACCTACAATGAGCAGTTCTTC. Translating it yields CASSLGDTTYNEQFF.